This T cell receptor beta chain is drawn from a study of cytomegalovirus exposure and HLA in healthy donors. The CDR3 covers 13 residues. V lost 5 bases to trimming and J lost 5 bases, with 9 bases between them. Germline values: CDR1 LNHDA, CDR2 SQIVND (reference sequence). 60 Vbeta and 13 Jbeta primers were used in PCR. Clones were sequenced by immunoSEQ multiplex PCR, and TCRdb holds only the in-frame ones, with some missing. The sample lists tens of thousands of clones; more than 70% were seen once. The TCR sequence derives from a man aged 40-55 years in good health and CMV-seronegative. The rearrangement links TRBV19 to TRBJ1-4, with D maybe TRBD1 (5 bases). The sequenced sample consisted of PBMCs. The CDR3 loop reads CASSATANEKLFF. CDR3 in DNA: TGTGCCAGTAGTGCGACAGCGAATGAAAAACTGTTTTTT.